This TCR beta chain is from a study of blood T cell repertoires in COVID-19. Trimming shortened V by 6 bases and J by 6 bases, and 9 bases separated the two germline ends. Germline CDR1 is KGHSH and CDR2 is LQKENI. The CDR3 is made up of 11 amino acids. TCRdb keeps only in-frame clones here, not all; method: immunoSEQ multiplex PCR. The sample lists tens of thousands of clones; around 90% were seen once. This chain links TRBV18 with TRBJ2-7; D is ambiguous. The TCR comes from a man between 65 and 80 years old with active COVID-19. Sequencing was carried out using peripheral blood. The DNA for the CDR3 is TGTGCCAGCTCGTCCACGAGCGAGCAGTACTTC. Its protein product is CASSSTSEQYF.